This is a list of T cell receptor beta chains from one sample in a study of blood T cell repertoires in COVID-19. Using immunoSEQ multiplex PCR, the repertoire was profiled, and TCRdb retains in-frame clones only, with some absent. Of 350,000 to 550,000 clones listed, around 87% were seen once; the top ten hold 0.9% to 1.2%. The sequenced sample was PBMCs or T cells enriched from blood (not recorded which). Every receptor here comes from a man younger than 40 who had recovered from COVID-19. CDR3s include the opening cysteine and the closing phenylalanine or tryptophan. Fields, in order: J gene, V gene, clone size, D gene, CDR3 protein, CDR3 DNA. A D gene is named only where the DNA matches it firmly. Clone sizes are given selectively: once, few, many, or a class where the clone is expanded.

TRBJ1-4	TRBV2	.	.	CASSEGLGSNEKLFF	TGTGCCAGCAGTGAGGGACTGGGATCTAATGAAAAACTGTTTTTT
TRBJ1-2	TRBV11-2	.	.	CASSPFTAQMPSAYGYTF	TGTGCCAGCAGCCCCTTCACCGCACAAATGCCCAGTGCATATGGCTACACCTTC
TRBJ1-2	TRBV7-8	.	.	CASSLTRGGNYGYTF	TGTGCCAGCAGCTTAACTCGGGGAGGGAACTATGGCTACACCTTC
TRBJ2-5	TRBV15	few	TRBD1	CATSPRGQGTLYQETQYF	TGTGCCACCAGCCCCCGAGGACAGGGGACCTTGTACCAAGAGACCCAGTACTTC
TRBJ2-5	TRBV7-8	.	TRBD2	CASSFFDGTKAGETQYF	TGTGCCAGCAGCTTTTTCGACGGGACTAAAGCAGGAGAGACCCAGTACTTC
TRBJ1-5	TRBV20-1	.	TRBD1	CSASDRGKNGNQPQHF	TGCAGTGCTAGTGACAGGGGCAAAAATGGCAATCAGCCCCAGCATTTT
TRBJ2-1	TRBV15	.	.	CATSRDGGSYNEQFF	TGTGCCACCAGCAGAGACGGCGGTTCCTACAATGAGCAGTTCTTC
TRBJ1-2	TRBV28	.	TRBD1	CASSPRGRLFYGYTF	TGTGCCAGCAGCCCCAGGGGGCGTCTCTTCTATGGCTACACCTTC
TRBJ1-5	TRBV7-6	.	.	CASSLRQPQHF	TGTGCCAGCAGCTTACGGCAGCCCCAGCATTTT
TRBJ1-1	TRBV19	.	TRBD1	CASTPGDRVAEAFF	TGTGCCAGTACCCCCGGGGACAGGGTCGCTGAAGCTTTCTTT
TRBJ1-2	TRBV12-3/TRBV12-4	.	.	CASSRGDYGYTF	TGTGCCAGCAGCCGGGGGGACTATGGCTACACCTTC
TRBJ1-3	TRBV27	few	.	CASRQTGAGNTIYF	TGTGCCAGCCGGCAGACAGGCGCTGGAAACACCATATATTTT
TRBJ1-2	TRBV6-5	.	TRBD1	CASSSDRGNYGYTF	TGTGCCAGCAGTTCAGACAGGGGCAACTATGGCTACACCTTC
TRBJ1-2	TRBV3-1/TRBV3-2	.	TRBD1	CASSQAEKGAYGYTF	TGTGCCAGCAGCCAAGCGGAAAAGGGGGCCTATGGCTACACCTTC
TRBJ2-2	TRBV27	.	.	CASSAGTLQGELFF	TGTGCCAGCAGCGCCGGGACTCTCCAAGGGGAGCTGTTTTTT
TRBJ2-2	TRBV3-1/TRBV3-2	.	TRBD1	CASSPDRVRAGELFF	TGTGCCAGCAGCCCCGACAGGGTTCGAGCCGGGGAGCTGTTTTTT
TRBJ2-5	TRBV7-2	.	.	CASSEHRVQTQYF	TGTGCCAGCAGCGAACACAGGGTACAGACCCAGTACTTC
TRBJ2-5	TRBV19	.	.	CASMSGQETQYF	TGTGCCAGTATGAGCGGGCAAGAGACCCAGTACTTC
TRBJ2-7	TRBV19	.	TRBD2	CASRGLAGDYEQYF	TGTGCCAGTAGGGGACTAGCGGGGGACTACGAGCAGTACTTC
TRBJ1-1	TRBV4-1	.	.	CASSQGAINTEAFF	TGCGCCAGCAGCCAAGGGGCAATCAACACTGAAGCTTTCTTT
TRBJ1-1	TRBV28	.	.	CARGGLMNTEAFF	TGTGCCCGGGGGGGGCTTATGAACACTGAAGCTTTCTTT
TRBJ2-7	TRBV4-1	.	TRBD2	CASSQQSGTRPYEQYF	TGCGCCAGCAGCCAACAATCCGGGACTAGACCCTACGAGCAGTACTTC
TRBJ1-4	TRBV19	.	.	CASSIRSGQKKLFF	TGTGCCAGTAGTATTCGCTCAGGGCAGAAAAAACTGTTTTTT
TRBJ1-2	TRBV30	few	TRBD1	CAGTGGSYGYTF	TGTGCCGGTACAGGGGGCAGCTATGGCTACACCTTC
TRBJ2-5	TRBV28	.	TRBD2	CASSWGEGSGKETQYF	TGTGCCAGCAGTTGGGGGGAGGGTAGCGGGAAAGAGACCCAGTACTTC
TRBJ2-7	TRBV28	.	.	CASRNRVAYEQYF	TGTGCCAGCAGGAACAGGGTGGCCTACGAGCAGTACTTC
TRBJ2-7	TRBV11-3	.	TRBD1	CASSLGGTGISEQYF	TGTGCCAGCAGCTTAGGCGGGACAGGAATCTCCGAGCAGTACTTC
TRBJ2-4	TRBV6-5	.	.	CASSYSGVAKNIQYF	TGTGCCAGCAGTTACTCTGGAGTAGCCAAAAACATTCAGTACTTC
TRBJ1-4	TRBV13	.	.	CASSLSPLGEKLFF	TGTGCCAGCAGCCTTTCACCTCTCGGTGAAAAACTGTTTTTT
TRBJ1-2	TRBV5-1	.	TRBD1	CASNQGAASSYGYTF	TGCGCCAGCAATCAGGGGGCGGCTAGCAGCTATGGCTACACCTTC
TRBJ1-5	TRBV27	.	TRBD1	CASRGTGNQPQHF	TGTGCCAGCAGGGGGACAGGGAATCAGCCCCAGCATTTT
TRBJ2-1	TRBV10-2	once	TRBD2	CASSESGRAAEQFF	TGCGCCAGCAGTGAAAGCGGGAGGGCCGCTGAGCAGTTCTTC
TRBJ1-1	TRBV2	.	.	CASSGQMNTEAFF	TGTGCCAGCAGCGGACAGATGAACACTGAAGCTTTCTTT
TRBJ2-5	TRBV27	.	.	CASSLTGRETQYF	TGTGCCAGCAGTTTAACAGGGCGGGAGACCCAGTACTTC
TRBJ2-2	TRBV7-9	.	.	CASRIRVGTGELFF	TGTGCCAGCAGAATCAGGGTTGGCACCGGGGAGCTGTTTTTT
TRBJ2-7	TRBV5-6	.	.	CASSFGYEQYF	TGTGCCAGCAGCTTCGGTTACGAGCAGTACTTC
TRBJ2-2	TRBV5-6	few	TRBD2	CASGRTSGTLANTGELFF	TGTGCCAGCGGTAGGACTAGCGGAACCCTAGCGAACACCGGGGAGCTGTTTTTT
TRBJ2-7	TRBV28	.	.	CASSLEFSYEQYF	TGTGCCAGCAGTTTAGAGTTCTCCTACGAGCAGTACTTC
TRBJ1-1	TRBV5-1	.	.	CASSFTTESRAFF	TGCGCCAGCAGCTTTACCACGGAGTCTCGGGCTTTCTTT
TRBJ2-4	TRBV29-1	.	.	CSVVRLSQTDIQYF	TGCAGCGTTGTTCGACTTAGCCAAACGGACATTCAGTACTTC
TRBJ2-5	TRBV5-1	.	.	CASSAGGGIQETQYF	TGCGCCAGCAGTGCTGGCGGAGGTATTCAAGAGACCCAGTACTTC
TRBJ1-2	TRBV7-2	.	.	CASSTNRVGYTF	TGTGCCAGCAGCACCAACAGGGTTGGCTACACCTTC
TRBJ2-7	TRBV2	.	.	CASRGYSSYEQYF	TGTGCCAGCAGAGGTTACAGCTCCTACGAGCAGTACTTC
TRBJ1-1	TRBV5-1	.	TRBD1	CASSHEQGSPEAFF	TGCGCCAGCAGCCACGAACAGGGGTCCCCTGAAGCTTTCTTT
TRBJ2-1	TRBV12-5	once	TRBD2	CASGLVRTSVYNEQFF	TGTGCTAGTGGTTTGGTAAGGACTAGCGTTTACAATGAGCAGTTCTTC
TRBJ1-4	TRBV5-1	once	TRBD1	CASSPGRGNEKLFF	TGCGCCAGCAGCCCCGGCAGGGGGAATGAAAAACTGTTTTTT
TRBJ2-7	TRBV7-2	.	TRBD1	CASRLTRDSYEQYF	TGTGCCAGCAGACTCACCCGGGACAGCTACGAGCAGTACTTC
TRBJ2-1	TRBV29-1	.	TRBD2	CSVESGARLSNEQFF	TGCAGCGTTGAGAGCGGGGCTAGACTCTCTAATGAGCAGTTCTTC
TRBJ2-2	TRBV27	once	TRBD1	CASRRTGGNTGELFF	TGTGCCAGCAGGAGGACAGGGGGCAACACCGGGGAGCTGTTTTTT
TRBJ1-1	TRBV29-1	.	TRBD1	CSVSTGGTEAFF	TGCAGCGTATCGACAGGGGGGACTGAAGCTTTCTTT
TRBJ1-5	TRBV7-9	.	TRBD1	CASSLGTGGILNQPQHF	TGTGCCAGCAGCTTAGGGACAGGGGGTATCCTCAATCAGCCCCAGCATTTT
TRBJ1-1	TRBV5-8	few	.	CASSLFLGVGSTEAFF	TGTGCCAGCAGCTTATTCTTGGGGGTCGGGAGCACTGAAGCTTTCTTT
TRBJ2-1	TRBV7-6	.	.	CASSLAPAESGGEQFF	TGTGCCAGCAGCTTAGCGCCGGCAGAATCGGGTGGTGAGCAGTTCTTC